Below are 10 T cell receptor beta chains sequenced from a single sample in a study of T cell responses to AZD1222 COVID-19 vaccine (dated by TCRdb to about 2021). Library creation used the immunoSEQ multiplex PCR assay. TCRdb re-hosts the immuneACCESS table, in-frame sequences only. Its copies lack some clones; in the studies checked, an unresolved V gene accounts for under half of them, and the cause for the rest is not known. This sample lists more than 80,000 clones; approximately 83% were detected once. The ten largest clones add up to 9% to 13% of the sample. According to the study, the label for this sample's time point signals: about 28 days (+/-7) after the second vaccine dose. The sequences come from peripheral blood, collected 28 days after the second AZD1222 dose. The receptor source for this set is an adult who received the AZD1222 COVID-19 vaccine.

The chain employs TRBV7-2 and TRBJ2-7; TRBD2 matches 14 bases. The CDR3 consists of 15 residues. The germline gives CDR1 SGHTA, CDR2 FQGNSA. J gave up 8 bases and V 5 bases, and 8 bases lay outside the gene matches. Here the CDR3 DNA reads TGTGCCAGCAGCACCCAGGGACTAGCGGGAGCCAAGCAGTACTTC. Protein product: CASSTQGLAGAKQYF.

V and J are TRBV4-3 and TRBJ2-1, with 10 bases fitting TRBD2. CDR3 length equals 17 residues. The germline V gene encodes CDR1 LGHNA and CDR2 YSLEER. The V segment lost 2 bases and the J segment 6 bases; nucleotides outside the gene matches: 10. Here the CDR3 DNA reads TGCGCCAGCAGCCAACTTTTTAGCGGGGGGCCGGGCAATGAGCAGTTCTTC. Translation gives CASSQLFSGGPGNEQFF.

CDR3 in amino acids: CASSLRQGGNSPLHF. The DNA for the CDR3 is TGCGCCAGCAGCCTCAGACAGGGAGGGAATTCACCCCTCCACTTT. The V gene is TRBV5-1, the J gene TRBJ1-6, with 7 bases identical to TRBD1. Trimming took 4 bases from V and 7 from J; bases not matched to a gene: 8. Germline V gene sequence: CDR1 SGHRS, CDR2 YFSETQ. This CDR3 is 15 amino acids long. The full variable domain, with the rest looked up from reference TRBV5-1 and TRBJ1-6, is KAGVTQTPRYLIKTRGQQVTLSCSPISGHRSVSWYQQTPGQGLQFLFEYFSETQRNKGNFPGRFSGRQFSNSRSEMNVSTLELGDSALYLCASSLRQGGNSPLHFGNGTRLTVT.

This sequence joins TRBV15 and TRBJ1-4; TRBD1 aligns across 8 bases. Germline V gene lookup returns CDR1 LNHNV and CDR2 YYDKDF (reference sequence). This CDR3 has 14 amino acids. With 5 bases clipped from V and 6 bases from J, the junction kept 5 bases outside the gene matches. CDR3 in DNA: TGTGCCACCAGCGCTTTGGACAGGGATGAAAAACTGTTTTTT. Translating it yields CATSALDRDEKLFF.

This chain links TRBV7-2 with TRBJ1-2, with 7 nucleotides matching TRBD1. Germline V gene data show CDR1 as SGHTA and CDR2 as FQGNSA. J lost 4 bases, V lost 2 bases, and 10 bases had no gene match. The CDR3 runs to 16 residues. This CDR3 is CASSLHQTGRIYGYTF. The CDR3 region has the DNA TGTGCCAGCAGCTTACACCAGACAGGGAGAATCTATGGCTACACCTTC.

CDR3 in amino acids: CASSESDRAAYGYTF. The DNA of the CDR3 is TGTGCCAGCAGTGAATCCGACAGGGCGGCCTATGGCTACACCTTC. The genes are TRBV2 and TRBJ1-2, with 7 bases that match TRBD1. CDR3 length: 15 amino acids. The germline V gene has CDR1 SNHLY and CDR2 FYNNEI. V was clipped by 2 bases and J by 4 bases; unmatched bases: 7.

V gene TRBV4-3 combines with J gene TRBJ1-4; D not resolved. The germline V and J ends were trimmed by 4 bases and 8 bases, with 14 bases remaining between them. Germline assignment: CDR1 LGHNA and CDR2 YSLEER. This CDR3 comprises 14 residues. The CDR3 DNA reads as TGCGCCAGCAGCCCCAACTTTTACGGAGAAAAACTGTTTTTT. Protein product: CASSPNFYGEKLFF.

V gene TRBV27 combines with J gene TRBJ2-1, with D tentatively TRBD2 (6 bases). Trimming removed 4 bases from V and 2 bases from J, with 15 bases in between. There are 16 residues in the CDR3. Per the germline V gene, CDR1 is MNHEY and CDR2 is SMNVEV (reference sequence). In DNA form, the CDR3 reads TGTGCCAGCAGTTCGCTCCCTGCGGGGACCTACAATGAGCAGTTCTTC. It is translated as CASSSLPAGTYNEQFF.

The rearrangement links TRBV6-5 to TRBJ1-5, with D maybe TRBD1 (6 bases). Per the germline V gene, CDR1 is MNHEY and CDR2 is SVGAGI. V shed 5 bases and J shed 3 bases, with 14 bases lying between them. The CDR3 totals 15 residues. Here the CDR3 reads CASSPWTATNQPQHF. The CDR3 region has the DNA TGTGCCAGCAGTCCATGGACAGCGACCAATCAGCCCCAGCATTTT.

This sequence joins TRBV2 and TRBJ1-4; no firm D call. There are 11 residues in the CDR3. The V gene's germline CDR1 is SNHLY and CDR2 FYNNEI. Trimming stripped 7 bases from V and 8 bases from J, with 8 bases between. CDR3 sequence: CASTAREKLFF. Written as DNA, the CDR3 is TGTGCCAGCACCGCTAGGGAAAAACTGTTTTTT.